These 7 T cell receptor beta chains originate from one sample sequenced in a study of monozygotic twins with inflammatory bowel disease. With the 5' RACE reads reprocessed, TCRdb shows one record per CDR3 protein and no DNA. Recorded for this sample: 140,000 to 150,000 distinct CDR3 sequences. The sequencing sample was made of blood. The receptors come from a human donor with ulcerative colitis or Crohn's disease, or a healthy co-twin of an affected twin (not recorded which).

Here the CDR3 reads CASSFLRGAEGYSNQPQHF. The chain uses TRBV7-8 and TRBJ1-5. Germline values: CDR1 SGHVS, CDR2 FQNEAQ. CDR3 length equals 19 residues.

The CDR3 here is CASSFEGGHQETQYF. The chain recombines TRBV5-4 with TRBJ2-5; the TCRdb call, TRBD1, lacks DNA for checking. CDR3 size: 15 residues. Per germline, CDR1 SGHNT and CDR2 YYREEE (reference sequence).

The V gene is TRBV6-1, the J gene TRBJ2-1; there is no DNA to check the TCRdb D call of TRBD2. CDR3 length: 15 residues. The germline V gene encodes CDR1 MNHNS and CDR2 SASEGT. CDR3 sequence reads: CASIDRGGRSNEQFF.

The chain joins TRBV29-1 to TRBJ1-2; TCRdb names TRBD1, which stays unverified in the absence of DNA. Germline-derived CDR1 and CDR2 are SQVTM and ANQGSEA. This CDR3 comprises 13 residues. This CDR3 reads CSVEEIGAGGYTF.

This sequence joins TRBV30 and TRBJ2-7; TCRdb's assignment of TRBD1 cannot be checked, as there is no DNA. From germline, CDR1 is GTSNPN and CDR2 SVGIG (reference sequence). The length of the CDR3 is 16 residues. CDR3 protein: CAWSVLPGQATYEQYF.

The J gene is TRBJ2-1, the V gene TRBV3-1. The CDR3 extends over 15 amino acids. The germline V gene has CDR1 LGHDT and CDR2 YNNKEL (reference sequence). The CDR3: CASSLDPSSYNEQFF.

V is TRBV11-2 and J is TRBJ2-3; with no DNA, the TCRdb D assignment of TRBD1 cannot be verified. This CDR3 region has 17 residues. Germline V CDR1 and CDR2: SGHAT, FQNNGV. The CDR3 is CASSLRDRGVWTDTQYF.